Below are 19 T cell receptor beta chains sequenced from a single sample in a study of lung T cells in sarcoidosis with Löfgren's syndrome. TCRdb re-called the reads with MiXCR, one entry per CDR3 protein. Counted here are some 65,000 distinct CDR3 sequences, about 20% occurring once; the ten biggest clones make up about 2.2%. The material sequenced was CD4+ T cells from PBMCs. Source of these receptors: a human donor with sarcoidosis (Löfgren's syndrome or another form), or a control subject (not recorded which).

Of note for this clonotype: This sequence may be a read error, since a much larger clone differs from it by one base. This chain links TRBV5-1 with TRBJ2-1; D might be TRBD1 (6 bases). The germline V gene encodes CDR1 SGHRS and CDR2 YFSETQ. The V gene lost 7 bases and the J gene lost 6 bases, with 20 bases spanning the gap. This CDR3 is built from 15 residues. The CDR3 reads CASGRYPTGPNEQFF. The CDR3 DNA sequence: TGCGCCAGCGGCCGCTACCCGACAGGACCCAATGAGCAGTTCTTC. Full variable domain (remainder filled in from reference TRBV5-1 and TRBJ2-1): KAGVTQTPRYLIKTRGQQVTLSCSPISGHRSVSWYQQTPGQGLQFLFEYFSETQRNKGNFPGRFSGRQFSNSRSEMNVSTLELGDSALYLCASGRYPTGPNEQFFGPGTRLTVL.

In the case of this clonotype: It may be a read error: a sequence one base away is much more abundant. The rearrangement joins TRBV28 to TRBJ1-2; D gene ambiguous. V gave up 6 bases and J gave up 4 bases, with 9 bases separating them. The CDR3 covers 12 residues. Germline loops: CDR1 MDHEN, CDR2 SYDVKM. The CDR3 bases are TGTGCCAGCAGCCGCACATCCTATGGCTACACCTTC. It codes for CASSRTSYGYTF.

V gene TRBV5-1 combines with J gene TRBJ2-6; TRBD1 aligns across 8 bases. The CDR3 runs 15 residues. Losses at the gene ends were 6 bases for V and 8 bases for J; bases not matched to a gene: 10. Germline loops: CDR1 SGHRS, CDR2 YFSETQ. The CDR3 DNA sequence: TGCGCCAGCACCGGACAGGGTTCGGTGCCCAACGTCCTGACTTTC. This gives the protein CASTGQGSVPNVLTF. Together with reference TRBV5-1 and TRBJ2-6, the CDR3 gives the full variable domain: KAGVTQTPRYLIKTRGQQVTLSCSPISGHRSVSWYQQTPGQGLQFLFEYFSETQRNKGNFPGRFSGRQFSNSRSEMNVSTLELGDSALYLCASTGQGSVPNVLTFGAGSRLTVL.

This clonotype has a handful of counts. The CDR3 DNA sequence: TGTGCCAGTAGTATCCCGGGACGGCGAAAGACCGGGGAGCTGTTTTTT. This translates into CASSIPGRRKTGELFF. The V gene is TRBV19, the J gene TRBJ2-2; the D call may be TRBD1 or TRBD2 (5 bases each). V lost 3 bases to trimming and J lost 5 bases, with 16 bases between them. This CDR3 comprises 16 residues. The germline V gene has CDR1 LNHDA and CDR2 SQIVND (reference sequence).

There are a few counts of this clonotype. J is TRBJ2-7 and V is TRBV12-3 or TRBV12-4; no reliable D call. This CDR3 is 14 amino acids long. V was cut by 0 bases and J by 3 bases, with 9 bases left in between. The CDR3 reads CASSLALGNYEQYV. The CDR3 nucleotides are TGTGCCAGCAGTTTAGCTTTGGGGAACTACGAGCAGTACGTC.

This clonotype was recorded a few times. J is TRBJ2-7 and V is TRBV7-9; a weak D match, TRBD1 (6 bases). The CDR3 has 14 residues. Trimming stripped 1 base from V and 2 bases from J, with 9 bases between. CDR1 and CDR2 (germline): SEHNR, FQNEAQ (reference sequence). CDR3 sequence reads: CASSLEQGTYEQYF. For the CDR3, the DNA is TGTGCCAGCAGCTTAGAACAGGGAACCTACGAGCAGTACTTC.

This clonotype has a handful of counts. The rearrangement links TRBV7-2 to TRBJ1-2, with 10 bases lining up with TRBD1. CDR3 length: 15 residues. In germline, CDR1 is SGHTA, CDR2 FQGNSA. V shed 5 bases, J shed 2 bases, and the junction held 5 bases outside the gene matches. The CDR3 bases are TGTGCCAGCAGCGCAGCGGACAGGGGGAACTATGGCTACACCTTC. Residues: CASSAADRGNYGYTF.

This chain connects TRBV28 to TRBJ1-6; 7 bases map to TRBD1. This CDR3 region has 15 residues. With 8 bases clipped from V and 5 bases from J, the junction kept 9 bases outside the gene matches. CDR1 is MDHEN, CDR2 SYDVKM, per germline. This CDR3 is CASLGGGADNSPLHF. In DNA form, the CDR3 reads TGTGCCAGCTTGGGAGGGGGCGCGGATAATTCACCCCTCCACTTT.

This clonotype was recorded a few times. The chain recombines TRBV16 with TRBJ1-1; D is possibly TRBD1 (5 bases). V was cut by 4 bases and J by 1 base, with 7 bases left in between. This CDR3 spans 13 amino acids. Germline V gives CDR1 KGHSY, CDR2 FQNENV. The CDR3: CASSRDWNTEAFF. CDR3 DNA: TGTGCCAGCAGCCGGGACTGGAACACTGAAGCTTTCTTT.

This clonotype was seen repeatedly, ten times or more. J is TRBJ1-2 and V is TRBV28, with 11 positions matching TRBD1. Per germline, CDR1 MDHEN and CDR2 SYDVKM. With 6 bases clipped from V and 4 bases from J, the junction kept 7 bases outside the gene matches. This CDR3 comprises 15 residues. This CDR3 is CASRMTGTGGYGYTF. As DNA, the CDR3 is TGTGCCAGCAGAATGACCGGGACAGGGGGCTATGGCTACACCTTC.

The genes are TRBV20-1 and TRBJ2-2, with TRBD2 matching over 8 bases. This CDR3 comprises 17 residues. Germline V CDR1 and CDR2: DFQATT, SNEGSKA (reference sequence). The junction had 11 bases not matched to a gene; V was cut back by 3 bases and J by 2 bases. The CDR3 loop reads CSARNSGKEANTGELFF. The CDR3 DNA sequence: TGCAGTGCTAGGAATAGCGGGAAGGAAGCAAACACCGGGGAGCTGTTTTTT.

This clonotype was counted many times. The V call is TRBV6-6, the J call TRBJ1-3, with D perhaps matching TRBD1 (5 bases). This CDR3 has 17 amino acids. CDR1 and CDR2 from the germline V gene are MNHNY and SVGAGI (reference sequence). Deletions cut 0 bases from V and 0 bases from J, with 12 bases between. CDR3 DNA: TGTGCCAGCAGTTACTCGAGTGGGACCGGCTCTGGAAACACCATATATTTT. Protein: CASSYSSGTGSGNTIYF.

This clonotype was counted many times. Written as DNA, the CDR3 is TGTGCCAGCAGCCCAGGGGCGTTCTTTAATCAGCCCCAGCATTTT. It translates to CASSPGAFFNQPQHF. The chain has TRBV7-6 and TRBJ1-5; D is perhaps TRBD1 (6 bases). From germline, CDR1 is SGHVS and CDR2 FNYEAQ. V lost 5 bases and J 4 bases, leaving 15 bases between the germline ends. CDR3 size: 15 residues.

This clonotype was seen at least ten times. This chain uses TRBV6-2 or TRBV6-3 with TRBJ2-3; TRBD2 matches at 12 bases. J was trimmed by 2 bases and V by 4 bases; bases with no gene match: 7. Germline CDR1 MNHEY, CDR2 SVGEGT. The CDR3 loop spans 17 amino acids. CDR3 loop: CASSLFRTSGDTDTQYF. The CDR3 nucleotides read TGTGCCAGCAGTTTATTCAGGACTAGCGGGGACACAGATACGCAGTATTTT.

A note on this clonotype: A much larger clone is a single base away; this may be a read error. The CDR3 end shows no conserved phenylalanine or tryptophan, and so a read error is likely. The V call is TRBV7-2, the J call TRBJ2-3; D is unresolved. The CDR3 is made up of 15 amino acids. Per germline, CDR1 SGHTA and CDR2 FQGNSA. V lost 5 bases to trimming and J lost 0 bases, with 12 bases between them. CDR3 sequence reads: CASSLDGSSTDTQYL. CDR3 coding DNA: TGTGCCAGCAGCCTGGACGGCTCCAGCACAGATACGCAGTATCTT.

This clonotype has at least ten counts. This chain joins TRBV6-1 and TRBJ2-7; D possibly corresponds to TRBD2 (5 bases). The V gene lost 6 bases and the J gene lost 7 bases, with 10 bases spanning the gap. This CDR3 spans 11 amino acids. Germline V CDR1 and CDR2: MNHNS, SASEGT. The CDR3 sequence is CASSAREEQYF. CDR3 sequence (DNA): TGTGCCAGCAGCGCTCGGGAAGAGCAGTACTTC.

The CDR3 DNA reads as TGTGCCAGCAGCTTAGACAGGGATAGTCAGCCCCAGCATTTT. Its protein is CASSLDRDSQPQHF. V usage is TRBV7-8 and J usage is TRBJ1-5, with D perhaps matching TRBD1 (6 bases). The CDR3 consists of 14 residues. Germline V lookup: CDR1 SGHVS, CDR2 FQNEAQ. The V end lost 1 base, the J end lost 6 bases, and 10 bases lay between the germline ends.

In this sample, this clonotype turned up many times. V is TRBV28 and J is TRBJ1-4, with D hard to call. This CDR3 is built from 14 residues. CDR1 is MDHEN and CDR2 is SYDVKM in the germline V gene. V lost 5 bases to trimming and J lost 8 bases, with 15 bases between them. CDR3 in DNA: TGTGCCAGCAGTGGGGAAGCGATGGGCGAAAAACTGTTTTTT. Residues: CASSGEAMGEKLFF.

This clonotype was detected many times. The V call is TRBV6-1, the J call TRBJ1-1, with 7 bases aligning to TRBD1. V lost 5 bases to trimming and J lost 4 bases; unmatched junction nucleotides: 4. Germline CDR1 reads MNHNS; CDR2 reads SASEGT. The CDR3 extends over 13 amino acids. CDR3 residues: CASSFPGGTEAFF. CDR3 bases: TGTGCCAGCAGTTTCCCAGGGGGCACTGAAGCTTTCTTT.